Shown below are 20 T cell receptor beta chains from a single sample sequenced in a study of T cells in women clearing cervical HPV infection. Method: immunoSEQ multiplex PCR; TCRdb's copy keeps in-frame clones and lacks some. The sample data list about 8,400 clones. The sample comprised blood buffy coat. The receptors were sampled from a woman between 18 and 69 years old with a cervical HPV16 infection that either progressed to CIN3+ or cleared (not recorded which).

According to its frequency, this clone is medium-sized. The CDR3 is cut off 3 residues early in the read; its end comes from the germline J gene. The V and J genes are TRBV5-1 and TRBJ2-5; D uncertain. CDR3 length: 15 residues. The germline V gene encodes CDR1 SGHRS and CDR2 YFSETQ. Trimming cost V 0 bases and J 3 bases, with 12 bases left between them. CDR3 amino acids: CASSLAFQVEETQYF. CDR3 DNA (partial): TGCGCCAGCAGCTTGGCTTTTCAGGTTGAAGAGACC. Full variable domain (missing parts from reference TRBV5-1 and TRBJ2-5): KAGVTQTPRYLIKTRGQQVTLSCSPISGHRSVSWYQQTPGQGLQFLFEYFSETQRNKGNFPGRFSGRQFSNSRSEMNVSTLELGDSALYLCASSLAFQVEETQYFGPGTRLLVL.

Concerning this clone: Read data end 3 residues before the CDR3 end; the end is taken from the germline J gene. The V gene is TRBV7-3, the J gene TRBJ2-3, with D perhaps TRBD2 (7 bases). Germline V lookup: CDR1 SGHTA, CDR2 FQGTGA. The CDR3 spans 13 residues. Here the CDR3 reads CASSLREGETQYF. The CDR3 bases that were read are TGTGCCAGCAGCTTAAGGGAGGGGGAGACG.

On this clone: The read is 3 residues too short to cover the CDR3 end, so that end is filled in from the germline J gene. The V gene is TRBV7-6, the J gene TRBJ1-4, with no clear D. This CDR3 has 12 residues. Germline V gene lookup returns CDR1 SGHVS and CDR2 FNYEAQ. Partial CDR3 DNA: TGTGCCAGCAAAACCAGAAATTCACCA. Protein sequence: CASKTRNSP. The complete CDR3 sequence is CASKTRNSPLFF.

Points on this clone: The read halts 3 residues ahead of the CDR3 end, with the missing end drawn from the germline J gene. The chain couples TRBV2 to TRBJ1-1, with 7 bases lining up with TRBD1. CDR3 length equals 17 residues. Germline assignment: CDR1 SNHLY and CDR2 FYNNEI. The covered CDR3 bases are TGTGCCAGCACTGCAGTGGCGGGACAGACCTTCCAAGAGACA. Its protein product is CASTAVAGQTFQET. The whole CDR3 region reads CASTAVAGQTFQETAFF.

About this clone itself: The CDR3 end lies 3 residues beyond the end of the read and is filled in from the germline J gene. This chain links TRBV6-2 or TRBV6-3 with TRBJ1-4; D not certain. This CDR3 has 15 amino acids. Germline CDR1 reads MNHEY; CDR2 reads SVGEGT. V shed 5 bases and J shed 4 bases, with 14 bases lying between them. CDR3 region: CASSVPGAHNEKLFF. The covered CDR3 bases are TGTGCCAGCAGTGTACCGGGTGCCCATAATGAAAAA.

Measured by frequency, this clone is medium-sized. At one boundary the junction diverges from the germline segment, which might be a read error. Read data end 3 residues before the CDR3 end; the end is taken from the germline J gene. This rearrangement joins TRBV7-9 to TRBJ1-6; TRBD1 matches 7 bases. CDR1 SEHNR and CDR2 FQNEAQ come from the germline V gene (reference sequence). This CDR3 is built from 14 residues. Partial CDR3 DNA: TGTGCCAGCACCTTAGGACAGGATAATTCACCC. This sequence encodes CASTLGQDNSP. In full, the CDR3 reads CASTLGQDNSPLHF.

Remarks on this clone: The read halts 3 residues ahead of the CDR3 end, with the missing end drawn from the germline J gene. This chain connects TRBV5-5 to TRBJ1-1; no reliable D call. CDR3 length: 15 amino acids. V lost 1 base, J lost 1 base, and 11 bases lay in between. Germline loops: CDR1 SGHKS, CDR2 YYEKEE (reference sequence). The CDR3 spells CASSLLAVENTEAFF. CDR3 DNA (partial): TGTGCCAGCAGCTTGTTAGCAGTGGAGAACACTGAA.

About this clone: Read coverage stops 3 residues before the CDR3 terminus; the germline J gene supplies the remainder. V gene TRBV7-9 combines with J gene TRBJ1-4; a weak D match, TRBD1 (5 bases). The CDR3 runs 14 residues. Germline V gene sequence: CDR1 SEHNR, CDR2 FQNEAQ (reference sequence). Partial CDR3 DNA: TGTGCCAGCAGCTTGGGCTCTGGGGCCAACGTA. It is translated as CASSLGSGANV. The CDR3 reads in full as CASSLGSGANVLFF.

On this clone: With the read ending 3 residues before the CDR3 end, the germline J gene is used to fill in that end. V usage is TRBV5-4 and J usage is TRBJ2-5; D gene unclear. Trimming stripped 1 base from V and 0 bases from J, with 4 bases between. The CDR3 runs 13 residues. Germline V gene lookup returns CDR1 SGHNT and CDR2 YYREEE (reference sequence). The DNA read from the CDR3 is TGTGCCAGCAGCTTGTATTACCAAGAGACC. This encodes CASSLYYQET. The entire CDR3 protein reads CASSLYYQETQYF.

A word on this clone: The CDR3 end lies 3 residues beyond the end of the read and is filled in from the germline J gene. V gene TRBV6-7 combines with J gene TRBJ1-1; 7 bases match TRBD1. TRBV6-7 is recorded as an ORF, its role being uncertain. The trim removed 1 base at V and 3 bases at J, leaving 8 bases unmatched. The CDR3 extends over 16 amino acids. This CDR3 is CASSYCRDSWHTEAFF. CDR3 bases read: TGTGCCAGCAGTTACTGTAGGGACAGTTGGCACACTGAA.

On this clone itself: The read finishes 3 residues shy of the CDR3 end, and the germline J gene is used to complete it. This sequence joins TRBV6-2 or TRBV6-3 and TRBJ1-1, with TRBD1 identical over 8 bases. The CDR3 has 15 amino acids. Trimming at V came to 7 bases and at J to 5 bases, leaving 12 bases not matched to a gene. The germline V gene has CDR1 MNHEY and CDR2 SVGEGT. The chain's CDR3 is CASIGTGGGRTEAFF. CDR3 bases read: TGTGCCAGCATCGGAACAGGGGGAGGGCGAACTGAA.

Comment on this clone: The read finishes 3 residues shy of the CDR3 end, and the germline J gene is used to complete it. This rearrangement joins TRBV7-9 to TRBJ1-4, with D possibly matching TRBD1 (5 bases). The CDR3 has 13 residues. V shed 4 bases and J shed 8 bases, with 11 bases lying between them. Germline CDR1 and CDR2: SEHNR and FQNEAQ (reference sequence). CDR3 DNA, as far as it was read: TGTGCCAGCAGCTCACCGACAGAGGAAAAA. Its translation: CASSSPTEEK. The whole CDR3 reads CASSSPTEEKLFF. Variable domain in full (rest from reference TRBV7-9 and TRBJ1-4): DTGVSQNPRHKITKRGQNVTFRCDPISEHNRLYWYRQTLGQGPEFLTYFQNEAQLEKSRLLSDRFSAERPKGSFSTLEIQRTEQGDSAMYLCASSSPTEEKLFFGSGTQLSVL.

Concerning this clone: The sequenced fragment ends 3 residues before the CDR3 boundary, so the rest is inferred from the germline J gene. This chain links TRBV5-1 with TRBJ2-7; D is perhaps TRBD2 (5 bases). CDR1 and CDR2 from the germline V gene are SGHRS and YFSETQ. V lost 4 bases and J 6 bases, leaving 14 bases between the germline ends. The CDR3 covers 13 residues. The CDR3 region is CASSPGSPAEQYF. CDR3 DNA, as far as it was read: TGCGCCAGCAGCCCGGGGTCACCCGCCGAG.

Comments on this clone: The read gets to within 3 residues of the CDR3 end, and the germline J gene fills in the rest. V usage is TRBV7-9 and J usage is TRBJ1-2; 7 nucleotides align to TRBD1. Losses at the gene ends were 5 bases for V and 7 bases for J; bases not matched to a gene: 4. Germline V gene data show CDR1 as SEHNR and CDR2 as FQNEAQ (reference sequence). The CDR3 sequence is 12 residues long. CDR3 DNA (partial): TGTGCCAGCAGCGGATACAGGGGTGGC. This translates into CASSGYRGG. The entire CDR3 sequence reads CASSGYRGGYTF.

Details on this clone: Read sequence stops 3 residues before the CDR3 end, and the germline J gene provides the missing end. The V and J genes are TRBV7-9 and TRBJ1-2; D perhaps matches TRBD1 (6 bases). Trimming took 5 bases from V and 7 from J, leaving 14 bases between them. The CDR3 loop spans 13 amino acids. In germline, CDR1 is SEHNR, CDR2 FQNEAQ (reference sequence). The CDR3 DNA, read in part, is TGTGCCAGCAGCCCCCAAGGGGGAGTTGGC. Its protein is CASSPQGGVG. The whole CDR3 region reads CASSPQGGVGYTF.

Notes on this clone: The CDR3 goes on 3 residues after the read ends, and that part is filled in from the germline J gene. This chain uses TRBV19 with TRBJ2-2; the match to TRBD1 covers 7 bases. From germline, CDR1 is LNHDA and CDR2 SQIVND (reference sequence). This CDR3 is 14 amino acids long. The CDR3 DNA, read in part, is TGTGCCAGTAGTATAACAGGGGACAATTCACCG. It yields the protein CASSITGDNSP. The full CDR3 sequence reads CASSITGDNSPLFF.

The CDR3 loop reads CASRIAGGPDTQYF. CDR3 DNA (partial): TGTGCCAGCAGAATAGCGGGGGGGCCAGATACG. This chain joins TRBV2 and TRBJ2-3; the match to TRBD2 covers 11 bases. The CDR3 extends 3 residues past the end of the read, so its final part is completed from the germline J gene. The germline gives CDR1 SNHLY, CDR2 FYNNEI. The V segment lost 6 bases and the J segment 4 bases; nucleotides outside the gene matches: 3. The CDR3 is made up of 14 amino acids.

Concerning this clone itself: The sequenced fragment ends 3 residues before the CDR3 boundary, so the rest is inferred from the germline J gene. V is TRBV9 and J is TRBJ1-2; D gene uncertain. Trimming took 0 bases from V and 7 from J, leaving 10 bases between them. Germline lookup yields CDR1 SGDLS and CDR2 YYNGEE. CDR3 length: 13 residues. The CDR3 spells CASSVETRGGYTF. Partial CDR3 DNA: TGTGCCAGCAGCGTAGAAACTCGGGGTGGC.

Details on this clone: Coverage ceases 3 residues before the CDR3 finishes, and the germline J gene fills in the end. The rearrangement joins TRBV20-1 to TRBJ1-4; D is ambiguous. V shed 7 bases and J shed 4 bases, with 10 bases lying between them. The CDR3 covers 12 residues. Germline assignment: CDR1 DFQATT and CDR2 SNEGSKA (reference sequence). The CDR3 DNA, read in part, is TGCAGTGTAGCGGCTGATAATGAAAAA. Encoded protein: CSVAADNEK. The entire CDR3 protein is CSVAADNEKLFF.

Turning to this clone: Read coverage stops 3 residues before the CDR3 terminus; the germline J gene supplies the remainder. V usage is TRBV7-3 and J usage is TRBJ2-2; D is ambiguous. The CDR3 runs to 14 residues. Germline assignment: CDR1 SGHTA and CDR2 FQGTGA. The V and J ends lost 2 bases and 2 bases respectively, with 6 bases between them. The CDR3 reads CASSLGGNTGELFF. The DNA read from the CDR3 is TGTGCCAGCAGCTTAGGCGGCAACACCGGGGAG.